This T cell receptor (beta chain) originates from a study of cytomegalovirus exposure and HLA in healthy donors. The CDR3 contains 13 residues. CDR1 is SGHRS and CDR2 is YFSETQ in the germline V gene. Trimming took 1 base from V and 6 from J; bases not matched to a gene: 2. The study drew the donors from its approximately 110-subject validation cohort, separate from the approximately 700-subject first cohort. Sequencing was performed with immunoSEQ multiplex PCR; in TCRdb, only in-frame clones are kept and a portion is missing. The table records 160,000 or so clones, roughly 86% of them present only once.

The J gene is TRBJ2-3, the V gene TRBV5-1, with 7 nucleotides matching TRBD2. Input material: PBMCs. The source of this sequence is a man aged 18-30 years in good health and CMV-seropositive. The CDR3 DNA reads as TGCGCCAGCAGCTTGCCCGGGGGGGATACGCAGTATTTT. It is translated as CASSLPGGDTQYF.